This T cell receptor (beta chain) was identified during a study of blood T cell repertoires in COVID-19. Study as a whole: Both acute and convalescent COVID-19 samples were obtained from the United States, Italy and Spain.

Original methodology: It was from reference gene primer amplification that nucleated cell counts were estimated. Assay used: immunoSEQ multiplex PCR; TCRdb lists only in-frame clones, some missing. For V, J and clone size, that table is used; D and trimming come from the DNA. The sample includes some 250,000 clones, 60% to 75% of them seen just once. The source material was peripheral blood. The receptor was derived from a woman aged 80 or older with acute or convalescent COVID-19.

CDR3 sequence (DNA): TGCGCCAGCAGCCAATGGACAGGTGGAATATACAATGAGCAGTTCTTC. Amino acid sequence: CASSQWTGGIYNEQFF. The chain joins TRBV4-1 to TRBJ2-1, with 7 bases fitting TRBD1. The CDR3 has 16 residues. V lost 2 bases to trimming and J lost 4 bases; unmatched junction nucleotides: 8. Germline V lookup: CDR1 MGHRA, CDR2 YSYEKL.